The rows below give T cell receptor beta chains drawn from one sample of a study of cytomegalovirus exposure and HLA in healthy donors. Here immunoSEQ multiplex PCR was the method, and the copy in TCRdb shows in-frame clones only, minus some. Of about 140,000 clones listed, 70% to 80% are singletons. Sequencing was performed on PBMCs. The source of these receptors is a female donor in good health and CMV-seronegative. Each CDR3 is given with its conserved first and last residue. D genes are given only for firm matches. Only part of the rows carry a size: once, few, many, or a class if the clone is expanded.

size	V	D	J	DNA	CDR3
few	TRBV6-1	TRBD1	TRBJ1-5	TGTGCCAGCAGTGAAGCGTCCGGGACAGGTCCCAATCAGCCCCAGCATTTT	CASSEASGTGPNQPQHF
.	TRBV18	.	TRBJ1-2	TGTGCCAGCTCTAAACCAGGGTCTGGCTACACCTTC	CASSKPGSGYTF
.	TRBV27	.	TRBJ2-1	TGTGCCAGCAGTCCCCTTCCAGGGCCCGAGCAGTTCTTC	CASSPLPGPEQFF
.	TRBV2	.	TRBJ1-1	TGTGCCAGCAGTTCCAGAGGGGCGGGGACTGAAGCTTTCTTT	CASSSRGAGTEAFF
.	TRBV7-9	.	TRBJ1-2	TGTGCCAGCAGCTTAGCCGGGAAGAACTATGGCTACACCTTC	CASSLAGKNYGYTF
.	TRBV9	TRBD1	TRBJ2-3	TGTGCCAGCAGCGTAGGGCTTGGACAGGGGGCCACAGATACGCAGTATTTT	CASSVGLGQGATDTQYF
.	TRBV4-1	TRBD1	TRBJ1-4	TGCGCCAGCAGTCCCCGGGACAGGGGTGAAAAACTGTTTTTT	CASSPRDRGEKLFF
.	TRBV6-1	TRBD1	TRBJ2-7	TGTGCCAGCAGAATCGGACAGGGACCTTCCTACGAGCAGTACTTC	CASRIGQGPSYEQYF
.	TRBV28	TRBD1	TRBJ2-7	TGTGCCAGCAGTAAAGGGACAGGGCTAGAGCAGTACTTC	CASSKGTGLEQYF
.	TRBV27	.	TRBJ1-1	TGTGCCAGCAGCCTCAGGTCCCCGTCGAGGAACACTGAAGCTTTCTTT	CASSLRSPSRNTEAFF
.	TRBV6-5	.	TRBJ1-4	TGTGCCAGCAAGCAAGAATATAATGAAAAACTGTTTTTT	CASKQEYNEKLFF